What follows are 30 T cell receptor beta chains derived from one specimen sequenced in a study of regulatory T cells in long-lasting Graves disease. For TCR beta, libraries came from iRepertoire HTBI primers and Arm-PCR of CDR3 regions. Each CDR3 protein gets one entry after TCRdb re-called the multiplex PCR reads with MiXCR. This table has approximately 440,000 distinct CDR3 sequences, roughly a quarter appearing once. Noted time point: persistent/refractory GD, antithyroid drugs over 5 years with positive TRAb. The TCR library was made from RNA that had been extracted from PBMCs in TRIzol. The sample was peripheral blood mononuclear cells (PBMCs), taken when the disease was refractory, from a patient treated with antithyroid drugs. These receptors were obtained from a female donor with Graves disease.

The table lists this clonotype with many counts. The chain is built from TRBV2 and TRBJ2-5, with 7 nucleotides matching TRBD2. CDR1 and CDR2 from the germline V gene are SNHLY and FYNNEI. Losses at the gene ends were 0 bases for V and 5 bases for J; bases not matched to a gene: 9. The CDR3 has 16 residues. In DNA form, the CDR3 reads TGTGCCAGCAGTGAAGCGAAGGGGACTATACTCGAGACCCAGTACTTC. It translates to CASSEAKGTILETQYF.

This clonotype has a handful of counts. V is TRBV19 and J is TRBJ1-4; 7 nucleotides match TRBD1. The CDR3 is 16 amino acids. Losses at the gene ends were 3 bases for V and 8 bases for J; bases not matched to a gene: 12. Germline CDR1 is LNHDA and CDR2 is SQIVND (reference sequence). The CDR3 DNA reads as TGTGCCAGTAGTATCTCGTTCAGGGGGACGAGGGAAAAACTGTTTTTT. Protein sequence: CASSISFRGTREKLFF.

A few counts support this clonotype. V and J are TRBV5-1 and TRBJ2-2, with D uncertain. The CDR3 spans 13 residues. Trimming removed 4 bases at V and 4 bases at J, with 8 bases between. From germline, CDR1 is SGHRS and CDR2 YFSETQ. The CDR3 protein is CASSEVSTGELFF. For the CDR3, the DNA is TGCGCCAGCAGCGAGGTCAGCACCGGGGAGCTGTTTTTT.

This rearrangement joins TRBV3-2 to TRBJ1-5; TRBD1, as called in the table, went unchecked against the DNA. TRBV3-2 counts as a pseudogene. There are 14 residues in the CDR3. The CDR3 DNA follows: TGTGCCAGCAGCCGAGGGGATGGCAATCGGCCCCAGCATTTT. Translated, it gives CASSRGDGNRPQHF.

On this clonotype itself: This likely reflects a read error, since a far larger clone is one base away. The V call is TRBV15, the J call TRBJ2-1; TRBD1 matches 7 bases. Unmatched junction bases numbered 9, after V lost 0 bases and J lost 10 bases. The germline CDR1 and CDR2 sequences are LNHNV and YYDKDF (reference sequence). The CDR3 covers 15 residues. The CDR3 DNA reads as TGTGCCACCAGCAGAGATGGGGGACAGTCCTACGAGCAGTTCTTC. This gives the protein CATSRDGGQSYEQFF.

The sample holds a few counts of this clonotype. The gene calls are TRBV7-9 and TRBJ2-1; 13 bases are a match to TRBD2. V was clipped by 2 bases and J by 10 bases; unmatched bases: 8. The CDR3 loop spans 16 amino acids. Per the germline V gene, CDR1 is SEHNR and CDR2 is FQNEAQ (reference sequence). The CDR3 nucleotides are TGTGCCAGCAGCTTAAATCCGGGACTAGCGGGGTCGGAGCAGTTCTTC. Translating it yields CASSLNPGLAGSEQFF.

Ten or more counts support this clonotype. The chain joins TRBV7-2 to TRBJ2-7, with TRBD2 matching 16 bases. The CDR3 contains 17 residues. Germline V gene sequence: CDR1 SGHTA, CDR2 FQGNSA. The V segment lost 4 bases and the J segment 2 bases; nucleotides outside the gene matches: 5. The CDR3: CASSSGTSGRVPYEQYF. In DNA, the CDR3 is TGTGCCAGCAGCTCCGGGACTAGCGGGAGGGTTCCCTACGAGCAGTACTTC.

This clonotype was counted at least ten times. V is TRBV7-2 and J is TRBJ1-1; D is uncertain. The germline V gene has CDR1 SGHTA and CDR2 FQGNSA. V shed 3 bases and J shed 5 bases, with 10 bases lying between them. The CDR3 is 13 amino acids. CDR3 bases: TGTGCCAGCAGCTTTGGGGTGAGGACTGAAGCTTTCTTT. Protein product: CASSFGVRTEAFF.

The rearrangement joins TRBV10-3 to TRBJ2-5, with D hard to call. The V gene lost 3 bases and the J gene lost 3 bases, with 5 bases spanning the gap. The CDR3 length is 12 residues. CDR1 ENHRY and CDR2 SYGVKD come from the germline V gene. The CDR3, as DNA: TGTGCCATCAGTGAATGGGAAGAGACCCAGTACTTC. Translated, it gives CAISEWEETQYF.

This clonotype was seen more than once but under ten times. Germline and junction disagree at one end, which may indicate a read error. The CDR3 sequence is CASSQVDSPNLPLHF. The DNA of the CDR3 is TGTGCCAGCAGCCAAGTTGACAGCCCAAATTTACCCCTCCACTTT. V gene TRBV3-1 combines with J gene TRBJ1-6, with TRBD1 as a possible D gene (5 bases). CDR1 is LGHDT and CDR2 is YNNKEL in the germline V gene (reference sequence). The CDR3 has 15 residues.

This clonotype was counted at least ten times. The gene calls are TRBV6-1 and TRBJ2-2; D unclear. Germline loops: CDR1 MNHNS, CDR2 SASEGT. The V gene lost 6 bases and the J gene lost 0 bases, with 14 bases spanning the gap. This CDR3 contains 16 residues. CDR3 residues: CASSKTHWTNTGELFF. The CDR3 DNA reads TGTGCCAGCAGCAAAACCCACTGGACGAACACCGGGGAGCTGTTTTTT.

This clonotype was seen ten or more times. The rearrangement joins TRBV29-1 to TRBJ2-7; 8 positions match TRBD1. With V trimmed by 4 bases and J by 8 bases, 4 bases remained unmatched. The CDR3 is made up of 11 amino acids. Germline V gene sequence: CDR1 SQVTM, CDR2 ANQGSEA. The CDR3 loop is CSVAGQGQQYF. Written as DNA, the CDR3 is TGCAGCGTTGCCGGACAGGGTCAGCAGTACTTC.

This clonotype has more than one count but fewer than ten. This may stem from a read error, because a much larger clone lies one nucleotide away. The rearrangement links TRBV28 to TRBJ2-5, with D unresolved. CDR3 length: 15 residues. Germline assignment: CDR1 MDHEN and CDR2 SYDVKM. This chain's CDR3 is CASSFSRALPETRYF. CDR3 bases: TGTGCCAGCAGTTTCTCCCGCGCACTTCCTGAGACCCGGTACTTC.

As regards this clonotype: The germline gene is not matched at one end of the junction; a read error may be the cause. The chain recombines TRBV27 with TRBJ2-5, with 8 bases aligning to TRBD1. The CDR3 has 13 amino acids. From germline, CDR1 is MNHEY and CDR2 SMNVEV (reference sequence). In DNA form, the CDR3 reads TGTACCAGCAGTCGAGACAGGGGAGAGACCCAGTACTTC. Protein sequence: CTSSRDRGETQYF.

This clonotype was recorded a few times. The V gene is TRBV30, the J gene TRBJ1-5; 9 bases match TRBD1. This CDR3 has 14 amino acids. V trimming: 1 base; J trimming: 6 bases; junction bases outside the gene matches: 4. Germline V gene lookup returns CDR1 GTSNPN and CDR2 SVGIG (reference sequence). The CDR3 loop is CAWSAGQGAQPQHF. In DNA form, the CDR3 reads TGTGCCTGGAGTGCGGGACAGGGCGCTCAGCCCCAGCATTTT. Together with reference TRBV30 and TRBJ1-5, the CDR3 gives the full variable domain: SQTIHQWPATLVQPVGSPLSLECTVEGTSNPNLYWYRQAAGRGLQLLFYSVGIGQISSEVPQNLSASRPQDRQFILSSKKLLLSDSGFYLCAWSAGQGAQPQHFGDGTRLSIL.

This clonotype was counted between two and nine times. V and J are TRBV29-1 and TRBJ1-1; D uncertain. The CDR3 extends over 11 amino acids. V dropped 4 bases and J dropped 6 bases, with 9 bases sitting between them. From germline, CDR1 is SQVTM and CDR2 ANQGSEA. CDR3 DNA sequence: TGCAGCGTTGGCGTCAACCCTGAAGCTTTCTTT. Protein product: CSVGVNPEAFF.

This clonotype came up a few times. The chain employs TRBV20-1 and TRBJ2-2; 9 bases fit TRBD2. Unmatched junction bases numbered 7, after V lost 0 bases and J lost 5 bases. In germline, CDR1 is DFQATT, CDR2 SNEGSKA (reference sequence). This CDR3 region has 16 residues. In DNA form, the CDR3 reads TGCAGTGCTAGAGATCGGCTAGCGGGGTGGACCGGGGAGCTGTTTTTT. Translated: CSARDRLAGWTGELFF.

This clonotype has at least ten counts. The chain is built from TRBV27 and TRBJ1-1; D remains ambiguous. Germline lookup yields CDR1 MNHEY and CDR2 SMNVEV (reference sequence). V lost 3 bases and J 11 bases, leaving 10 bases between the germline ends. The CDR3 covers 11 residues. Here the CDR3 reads CASSFLGRAFF. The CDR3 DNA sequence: TGTGCCAGCAGTTTTTTGGGTAGGGCTTTCTTT.

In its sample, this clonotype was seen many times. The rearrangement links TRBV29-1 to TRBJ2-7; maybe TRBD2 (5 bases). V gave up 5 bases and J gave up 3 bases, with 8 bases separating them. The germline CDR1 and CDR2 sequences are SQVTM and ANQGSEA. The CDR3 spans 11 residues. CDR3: CSVNGIYEQYF. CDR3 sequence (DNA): TGCAGCGTTAACGGGATCTACGAGCAGTACTTC.

The CDR3 region has the DNA TGTGCCAGCAGTTTCGTAGGGGGGAACACTGAAGCTTTCTTT. It specifies CASSFVGGNTEAFF. This sequence joins TRBV12-3 or TRBV12-4 and TRBJ1-1; a possible D gene is TRBD1 (6 bases). V was shortened by 3 bases and J by 1 base, with 9 bases between the two germline ends. CDR3 length: 14 amino acids.

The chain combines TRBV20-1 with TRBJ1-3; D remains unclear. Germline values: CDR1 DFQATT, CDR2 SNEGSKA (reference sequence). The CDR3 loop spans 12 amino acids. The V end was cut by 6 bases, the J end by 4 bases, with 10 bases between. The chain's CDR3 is CSARNTGNTIYF. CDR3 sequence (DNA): TGCAGTGCCCGAAATACCGGAAACACCATATATTTT.

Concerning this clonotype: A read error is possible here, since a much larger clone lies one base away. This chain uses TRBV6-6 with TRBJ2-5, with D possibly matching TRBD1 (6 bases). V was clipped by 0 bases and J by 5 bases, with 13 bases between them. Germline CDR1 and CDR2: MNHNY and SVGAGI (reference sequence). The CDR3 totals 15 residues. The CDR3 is CASSYSTGSAETQYF. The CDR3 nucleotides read TGTGCCAGCAGTTACTCGACAGGCTCGGCGGAGACCCAGTACTTC.

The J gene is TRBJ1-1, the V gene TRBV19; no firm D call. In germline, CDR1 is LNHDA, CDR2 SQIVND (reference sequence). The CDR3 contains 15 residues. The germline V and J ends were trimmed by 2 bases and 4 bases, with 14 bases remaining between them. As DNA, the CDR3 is TGTGCCAGTAGTATATTGGACGGGGTCGGCACTGAAGCTTTCTTT. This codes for CASSILDGVGTEAFF.

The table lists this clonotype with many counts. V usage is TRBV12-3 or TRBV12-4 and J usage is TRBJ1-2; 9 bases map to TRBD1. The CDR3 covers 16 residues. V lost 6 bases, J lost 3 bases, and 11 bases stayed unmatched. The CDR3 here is CASRIVTGGAYYGYTF. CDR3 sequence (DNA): TGTGCCAGCAGAATCGTAACAGGGGGCGCATACTATGGCTACACCTTC.

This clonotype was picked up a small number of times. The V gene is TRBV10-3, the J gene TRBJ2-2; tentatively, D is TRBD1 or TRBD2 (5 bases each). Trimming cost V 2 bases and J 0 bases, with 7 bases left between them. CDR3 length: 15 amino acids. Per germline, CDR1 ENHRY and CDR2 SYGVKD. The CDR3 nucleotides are TGTGCCATCAGTGAGGGGGGAACGAACACCGGGGAGCTGTTTTTT. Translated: CAISEGGTNTGELFF.

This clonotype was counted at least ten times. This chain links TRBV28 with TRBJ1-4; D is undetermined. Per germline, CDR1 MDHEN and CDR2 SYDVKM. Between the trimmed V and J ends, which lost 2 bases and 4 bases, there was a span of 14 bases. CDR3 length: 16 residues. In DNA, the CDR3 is TGTGCCAGCAGTTTAGGGGTGGCGGCGAGTAATGAAAAACTGTTTTTT. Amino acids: CASSLGVAASNEKLFF.

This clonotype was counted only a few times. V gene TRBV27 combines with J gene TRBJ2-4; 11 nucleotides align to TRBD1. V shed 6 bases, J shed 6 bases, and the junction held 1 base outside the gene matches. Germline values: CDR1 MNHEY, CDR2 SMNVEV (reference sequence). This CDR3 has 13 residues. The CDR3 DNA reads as TGTGCCAGCAGGGACAGGGGGCGAAACATTCAGTACTTC. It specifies CASRDRGRNIQYF.

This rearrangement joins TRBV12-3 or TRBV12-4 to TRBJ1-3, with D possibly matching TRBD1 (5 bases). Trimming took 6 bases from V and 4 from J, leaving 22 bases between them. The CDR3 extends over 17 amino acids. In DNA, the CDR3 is TGTGCCAGCAGAAGACAAACTACTAGGGGAATCGGAAACACCATATATTTT. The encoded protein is CASRRQTTRGIGNTIYF.

Here the CDR3 DNA reads TGTGCCAGCAGCCCGGCAGCGGGAGGAAGCAATGAGCAGTTCTTC. Translated, it gives CASSPAAGGSNEQFF. This chain connects TRBV7-8 to TRBJ2-1; 9 nucleotides match TRBD2. The CDR3 is made up of 15 amino acids. The V segment lost 5 bases and the J segment 6 bases; nucleotides outside the gene matches: 8. Germline V gene sequence: CDR1 SGHVS, CDR2 FQNEAQ.

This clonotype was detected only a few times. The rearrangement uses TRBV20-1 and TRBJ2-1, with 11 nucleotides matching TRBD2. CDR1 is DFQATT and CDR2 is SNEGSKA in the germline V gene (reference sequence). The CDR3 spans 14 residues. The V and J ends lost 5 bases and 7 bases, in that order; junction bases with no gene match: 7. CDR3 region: CSARGTSGANEQFF. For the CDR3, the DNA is TGCAGTGCTCGCGGGACTAGCGGAGCTAATGAGCAGTTCTTC.